These T cell receptor beta chains were read from a single sample in a study of blood T cell repertoires in COVID-19. The data were produced by immunoSEQ multiplex PCR, yet TCRdb's version contains in-frame clones alone and is incomplete. The table shows 250,000 or so clones, with 84% occurring only once. The sample comprised peripheral blood. These receptors came from a man aged 40-50 years who had recovered from COVID-19. CDR3s leave out the opening cysteine and the closing phenylalanine or tryptophan. Fields, in order: J gene, clone size, V gene, CDR3 protein. Not all rows give a size; the values are once, few, many and, for expanded clones, a class.

TRBJ1-5	NA	TRBV9	ASSVGGLGNQPQH
TRBJ1-1	NA	TRBV29-1	SVVGSADSAAEAF
TRBJ2-2	NA	TRBV6-2/TRBV6-3	ASSYSTSGRASTGELF
TRBJ2-6	medium-sized	TRBV6-2/TRBV6-3	ASSYEGAGANVLT
TRBJ2-7	NA	TRBV6-2/TRBV6-3	ASSQGLAARRYEQY
TRBJ2-5	NA	TRBV10-3	AISESFQISGRAGQETQY
TRBJ2-5	NA	TRBV13	ASSLAQAEETQY
TRBJ2-2	NA	TRBV4-3	ASRSLASTGELF
TRBJ1-4	NA	TRBV18	ASSPRTGQATNEKLF
TRBJ2-2	NA	TRBV7-2	ASSLGTNTGELF